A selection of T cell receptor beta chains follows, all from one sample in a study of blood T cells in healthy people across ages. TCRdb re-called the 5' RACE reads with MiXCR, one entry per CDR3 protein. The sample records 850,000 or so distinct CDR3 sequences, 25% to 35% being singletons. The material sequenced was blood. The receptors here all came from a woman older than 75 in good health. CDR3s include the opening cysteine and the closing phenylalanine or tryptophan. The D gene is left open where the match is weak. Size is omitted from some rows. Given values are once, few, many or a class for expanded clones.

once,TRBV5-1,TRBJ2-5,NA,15,CASSLDLGSSETQYF,TGCGCCAGCAGCTTAGACTTAGGTTCGTCGGAGACCCAGTACTTC
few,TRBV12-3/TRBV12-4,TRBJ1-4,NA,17,CANSYQTAGTINEKLFF,TGTGCCAACAGCTATCAGACCGCCGGGACCATTAATGAAAAACTGTTTTTT
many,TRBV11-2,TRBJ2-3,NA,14,CASSPRTVVDTQYF,TGTGCCAGCAGCCCACGGACGGTAGTAGATACGCAGTATTTT
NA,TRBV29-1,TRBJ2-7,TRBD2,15,CSVEGTSGTSYEQYF,TGCAGCGTGGAGGGGACTAGCGGAACCTCCTACGAGCAGTACTTC
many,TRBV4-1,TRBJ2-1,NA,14,CASSLPTSYNEQFF,TGCGCCAGCAGCCTGCCGACCTCCTACAATGAGCAGTTCTTC
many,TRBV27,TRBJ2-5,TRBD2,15,CASSRGLAGQETQYF,TGTGCCAGCAGCAGGGGACTAGCGGGACAAGAGACCCAGTACTTC
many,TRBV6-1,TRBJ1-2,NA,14,CASSDQGSWYGYTF,TGTGCCAGCAGTGATCAGGGGAGTTGGTATGGCTACACCTTC
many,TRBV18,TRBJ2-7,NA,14,CASSPRTPAYEQYF,TGTGCCAGCTCACCACGAACGCCAGCCTACGAGCAGTACTTC
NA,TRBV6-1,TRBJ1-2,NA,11,CASSEPAGYTF,TGTGCCAGCAGTGAACCTGCTGGCTACACCTTC
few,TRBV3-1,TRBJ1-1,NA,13,CASSPGWGREAFF,TGTGCCAGCAGCCCCGGGTGGGGTAGAGAAGCTTTCTTT
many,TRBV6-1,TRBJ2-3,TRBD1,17,CASRPPDRGSLADTQYF,TGTGCCAGCAGACCCCCTGACAGGGGGTCCCTTGCAGATACGCAGTATTTT
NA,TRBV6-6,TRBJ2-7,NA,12,CASSSQDYEQYF,TGTGCCAGCAGTTCGCAGGACTACGAGCAGTACTTC
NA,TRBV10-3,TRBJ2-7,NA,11,CAVSESEEQYF,TGTGCCGTCAGTGAATCTGAAGAGCAGTACTTC
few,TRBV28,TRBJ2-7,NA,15,CASNESGTAAYEQYF,TGTGCCAGCAACGAGTCCGGGACGGCCGCCTACGAGCAGTACTTC
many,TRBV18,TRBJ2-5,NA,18,CASSRLSRHPTGEETQYF,TGTGCCAGCTCACGCCTCTCGCGGCACCCCACAGGAGAAGAGACCCAGTACTTC
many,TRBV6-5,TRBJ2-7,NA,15,CASSYSSRGGYEQYF,TGTGCCAGCAGTTACTCGTCCAGGGGTGGTTACGAGCAGTACTTC
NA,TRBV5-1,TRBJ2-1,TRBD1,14,CASSSGQGPNEQFF,TGCGCCAGCAGCTCCGGACAGGGCCCCAATGAGCAGTTCTTC
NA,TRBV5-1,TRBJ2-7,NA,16,CASSKTGSSSSYEQYF,TGCGCCAGCAGCAAGACCGGGTCCTCGAGCTCCTACGAGCAGTACTTC
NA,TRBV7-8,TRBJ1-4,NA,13,CASSNAANEKRFF,TGTGCCAGCAGCAATGCGGCTAATGAAAAACGGTTTTTT
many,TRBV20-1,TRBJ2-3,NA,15,CSARDLPPGTDTQYF,TGCAGTGCTAGAGATCTTCCCCCCGGCACAGATACGCAGTATTTT
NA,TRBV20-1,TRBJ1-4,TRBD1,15,CSAGQARATNEKLFF,TGCAGTGCCGGACAGGCGAGAGCAACTAATGAAAAACTGTTTTTT
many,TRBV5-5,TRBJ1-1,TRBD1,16,CASAGQVNLGNTEAFF,TGTGCCAGCGCTGGACAGGTAAACCTCGGGAACACTGAAGCTTTCTTT
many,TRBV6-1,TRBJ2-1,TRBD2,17,CASMQGTSGLTYNEQFF,TGTGCCAGCATGCAAGGCACTAGCGGGTTAACCTACAATGAGCAGTTCTTC
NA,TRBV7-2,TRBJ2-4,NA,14,CASSLLGPRNIQYF,TGTGCCAGCAGCTTACTGGGACCCCGGAACATTCAGTACTTC
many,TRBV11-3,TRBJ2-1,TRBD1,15,CASSPPGQGYNEQFF,TGTGCCAGCAGCCCCCCGGGACAGGGGTACAATGAGCAGTTCTTC
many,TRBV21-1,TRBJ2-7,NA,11,CASPMGDEQYF,TGTGCCAGCCCAATGGGGGACGAGCAGTACTTC
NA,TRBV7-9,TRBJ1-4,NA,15,CASSPVGGTNEKLFF,TGTGCCAGCAGCCCGGTAGGGGGAACAAATGAAAAACTGTTTTTT
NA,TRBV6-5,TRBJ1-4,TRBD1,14,CASIFDRGFKKLFF,TGTGCCAGCATTTTCGACAGGGGTTTTAAAAAACTGTTTTTT
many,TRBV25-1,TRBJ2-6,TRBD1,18,CASSQGQGTGSGANVLTF,TGTGCCAGCAGCCAGGGACAGGGAACTGGCTCTGGGGCCAACGTCCTGACTTTC
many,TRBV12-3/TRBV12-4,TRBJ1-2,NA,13,CASSLDWGYGYTF,TGTGCCAGCAGTTTAGACTGGGGATATGGCTACACCTTC
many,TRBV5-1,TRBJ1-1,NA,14,CASSLAGVSAEAFF,TGCGCCAGCAGCTTGGCCGGGGTTTCGGCTGAAGCTTTCTTT
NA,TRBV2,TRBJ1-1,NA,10,CASSETRAFF,TGTGCCAGCAGTGAGACGCGAGCTTTCTTT
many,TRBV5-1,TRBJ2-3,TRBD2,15,CASSSRLAGGDTQYF,TGCGCCAGCAGCTCGAGACTAGCGGGGGGTGATACGCAGTATTTT
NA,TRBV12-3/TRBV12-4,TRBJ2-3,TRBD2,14,CASITSGGTDAQYF,TGTGCCAGCATCACTAGCGGGGGAACAGATGCGCAGTATTTT
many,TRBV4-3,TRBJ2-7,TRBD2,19,CASSQARGGTSGSSYEQYF,TGCGCCAGCAGCCAAGCCCGGGGGGGAACTAGCGGGAGCTCCTACGAGCAGTACTTC
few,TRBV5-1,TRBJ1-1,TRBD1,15,CASSGTGGTNTEAFF,TGCGCCAGCTCCGGGACAGGGGGTACGAACACTGAAGCTTTCTTT
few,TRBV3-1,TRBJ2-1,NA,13,CASSFLADNEQFF,TGTGCCAGCAGTTTTCTGGCAGACAATGAGCAGTTCTTC
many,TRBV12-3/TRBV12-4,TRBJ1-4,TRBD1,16,CASSPRSGGGNEKLFF,TGTGCCAGCAGTCCCCGTTCAGGGGGAGGGAATGAAAAACTGTTTTTT
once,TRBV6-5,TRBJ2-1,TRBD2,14,CASSVGLAYNEQFF,TGTGCCAGCAGTGTCGGACTAGCCTACAATGAGCAGTTCTTC
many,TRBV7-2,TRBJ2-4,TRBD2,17,CASSSGTTILAKNIQYF,TGTGCCAGCAGCTCCGGGACTACTATATTAGCCAAAAACATTCAGTACTTC
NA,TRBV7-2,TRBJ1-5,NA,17,CASSSTSGNRGGQPQHF,TGTGCCAGCAGCTCGACCTCCGGGAACCGGGGAGGACAGCCCCAGCATTTT
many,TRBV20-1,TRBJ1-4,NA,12,CSARGSPEKLFF,TGCAGTGCTAGAGGGTCCCCAGAAAAACTGTTTTTT
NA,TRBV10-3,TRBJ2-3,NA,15,CAISGGSLSTDTQYF,TGTGCCATCAGTGGGGGTTCCCTTAGCACAGATACGCAGTATTTT
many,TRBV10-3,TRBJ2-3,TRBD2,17,CAISPGTSGARTDTQYF,TGTGCCATCAGTCCCGGGACTAGCGGGGCACGCACAGATACGCAGTATTTT
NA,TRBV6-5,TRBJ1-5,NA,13,CASSSDSFQPQHF,TGTGCCAGCAGTTCGGACAGTTTCCAGCCCCAGCATTTT
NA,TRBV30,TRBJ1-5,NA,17,CAWSPRRTNTGNQPQHF,TGTGCCTGGAGCCCGAGGAGGACAAACACGGGCAATCAGCCCCAGCATTTT
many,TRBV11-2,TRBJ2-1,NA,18,CASSLDGRGAPRYNEQFF,TGTGCCAGCAGCTTAGATGGGAGGGGGGCCCCGAGGTACAATGAGCAGTTCTTC
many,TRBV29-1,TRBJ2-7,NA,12,CSVRTSPYEQYF,TGCAGCGTCCGGACATCGCCCTACGAGCAGTACTTC
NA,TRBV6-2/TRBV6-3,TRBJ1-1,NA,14,CASRDTPGSTEAFF,TGTGCCAGCAGGGATACACCGGGGAGCACTGAAGCTTTCTTT
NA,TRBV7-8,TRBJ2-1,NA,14,CASSLGTRDNEQFF,TGTGCCAGCAGCTTAGGCACTAGGGACAATGAGCAGTTCTTC
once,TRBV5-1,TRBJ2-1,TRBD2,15,CASSGTSGGLHEQFF,TGCGCCAGCAGCGGGACTAGCGGGGGGTTGCATGAGCAGTTCTTC
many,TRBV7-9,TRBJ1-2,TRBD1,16,CASSLAPDRGGYGYTF,TGTGCCAGCAGCTTAGCCCCAGACAGGGGCGGTTATGGCTACACCTTC
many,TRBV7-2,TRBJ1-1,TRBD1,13,CASSLGQVAEAFF,TGTGCCAGCAGCCTCGGACAGGTCGCTGAAGCTTTCTTT
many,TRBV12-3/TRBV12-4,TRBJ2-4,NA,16,CASSKLAGLGLGIQYF,TGTGCCAGCAGTAAACTAGCAGGCCTTGGCCTGGGCATTCAGTACTTC